The 29 T cell receptor beta chains listed next were all sequenced from one sample in a study of blood T cell repertoires in COVID-19. TCRdb keeps only in-frame clones here, not all; method: immunoSEQ multiplex PCR. This sample carries about 230,000 clones, approximately 80% of them seen once, and the ten largest clones take 7.4%. Sequencing was performed on peripheral blood. The receptors derive from a woman between 45 and 60 years old with acute or convalescent COVID-19.

The J gene is TRBJ2-1, the V gene TRBV27, with TRBD1 matching 9 bases. CDR1 and CDR2 (germline): MNHEY, SMNVEV (reference sequence). The CDR3 runs to 16 residues. V was clipped by 7 bases and J by 4 bases; unmatched bases: 11. The CDR3 DNA reads TGTGCCAGCACCGGACAGGGGTTCTCCCCTTACAATGAGCAGTTCTTC. This translates into CASTGQGFSPYNEQFF.

V and J are TRBV18 and TRBJ1-6; the match to TRBD1 covers 7 bases. The V segment lost 6 bases and the J segment 8 bases; nucleotides outside the gene matches: 7. CDR1 is KGHSH and CDR2 is LQKENI in the germline V gene. The CDR3 has 14 residues. CDR3 sequence reads: CASSSTGMDSPLHF. DNA for the CDR3: TGTGCCAGCTCTTCGACAGGGATGGATTCACCCCTCCACTTT.

The rearrangement joins TRBV6-2 or TRBV6-3 to TRBJ1-5; 7 bases line up with TRBD1. The CDR3 sequence is 14 residues long. V lost 6 bases and J lost 9; bases outside the gene matches: 11. CDR1 is MNHEY and CDR2 is SVGEGT in the germline V gene. CDR3 bases: TGTGCCAGCAGCGAAGGAACAGGGGTTCGGCCCCAGCATTTT. This codes for CASSEGTGVRPQHF.

In nucleotides, the CDR3 is TGTGCCACCACGAGTCGGGGGGCCCATGAGCAGTTCTTC. Its protein is CATTSRGAHEQFF. The chain combines TRBV7-9 with TRBJ2-1, with D possibly matching TRBD2 (7 bases). Germline assignment: CDR1 SEHNR and CDR2 FQNEAQ (reference sequence). With 10 bases removed from V and 8 bases from J, the gap between germline ends came to 18 bases. The CDR3 covers 13 residues.

This sequence joins TRBV30 and TRBJ1-5; 7 bases are a match to TRBD1. The CDR3 runs to 14 residues. Per germline, CDR1 GTSNPN and CDR2 SVGIG (reference sequence). The ends lost 0 bases at V and 6 bases at J; junction bases unmatched: 5. CDR3 amino acids: CAWSVSGGRQPQHF. CDR3 DNA: TGTGCCTGGAGTGTATCAGGGGGTCGTCAGCCCCAGCATTTT.

V usage is TRBV6-1 and J usage is TRBJ1-1; the D gene is possibly TRBD1 (6 bases). CDR3 length: 13 amino acids. Germline assignment: CDR1 MNHNS and CDR2 SASEGT. Trimming pared 8 bases from V and 4 bases from J, leaving 14 bases between. The CDR3 sequence is CASRGGLGTEAFF. The CDR3 nucleotides read TGTGCCAGCCGGGGGGGCTTGGGCACTGAAGCTTTCTTT.

The chain links TRBV4-2 to TRBJ2-1; TRBD2 might be the D (5 bases). The CDR3 loop spans 16 amino acids. The V end lost 0 bases, the J end lost 2 bases, and 11 bases lay between the germline ends. CDR1 and CDR2 from the germline V gene are LGHNA and YNFKEQ. The CDR3 sequence is CASSQDSGYAYNEQFF. CDR3 nucleotides: TGTGCCAGCAGCCAAGACAGCGGATACGCCTACAATGAGCAGTTCTTC.

The V and J genes are TRBV30 and TRBJ1-5; D gene ambiguous. Germline CDR1 and CDR2: GTSNPN and SVGIG (reference sequence). CDR3 length equals 14 residues. Trimming took off 0 bases at V and 2 bases at J, with 8 bases between the two ends. CDR3 DNA: TGTGCCTGGAGTGTCTCGGGTGGCAATCAGCCCCAGCATTTT. It codes for CAWSVSGGNQPQHF.

This chain connects TRBV6-1 to TRBJ1-5, with D possibly being TRBD1 (5 bases). The CDR3 totals 13 residues. The V and J ends lost 1 base and 7 bases respectively, with 8 bases between them. Per the germline V gene, CDR1 is MNHNS and CDR2 is SASEGT. Written as DNA, the CDR3 is TGTGCCAGCAGTGAAGTCAGGGTACAGCCCCAGCATTTT. Its protein product is CASSEVRVQPQHF.

V is TRBV30 and J is TRBJ2-7, with D perhaps matching TRBD1 (6 bases). From germline, CDR1 is GTSNPN and CDR2 SVGIG (reference sequence). The CDR3 length is 12 residues. DNA for the CDR3: TGTGCTAGGGGGATGGGGACCAGCGAGCAGTACTTC. Its protein is CARGMGTSEQYF.

The rearrangement links TRBV24-1 to TRBJ2-2; possibly TRBD2 for D (6 bases). CDR3 size: 17 residues. Germline CDR1 KGHDR, CDR2 SFDVKD. The V and J ends lost 0 bases and 5 bases respectively, with 15 bases between them. The CDR3 DNA reads as TGTGCCACCAGTGATTTGCATGGGGTTGGGAGGACCGGGGAGCTGTTTTTT. Amino acid sequence: CATSDLHGVGRTGELFF.

V is TRBV27 and J is TRBJ2-3; D is unresolved. The V end lost 6 bases, the J end lost 2 bases, and 15 bases lay between the germline ends. Germline V gives CDR1 MNHEY, CDR2 SMNVEV (reference sequence). The CDR3 sequence is 15 residues long. CDR3 sequence reads: CASRPWRSLTDTQYF. The CDR3 DNA sequence: TGTGCCAGCAGACCCTGGCGGTCCCTCACAGATACGCAGTATTTT.

The rearrangement joins TRBV6-5 to TRBJ2-2, with a tentative D call TRBD2 (5 bases). Germline CDR1 reads MNHEY; CDR2 reads SVGAGI. Deletions cut 0 bases from V and 7 bases from J, with 12 bases between. CDR3 length: 15 residues. CDR3 sequence: CASSYSGDGHGELFF. CDR3 DNA sequence: TGTGCCAGCAGTTACTCGGGAGACGGCCACGGGGAGCTGTTTTTT.

The CDR3: CASSEQGARGNTIYF. The CDR3 region has the DNA TGTGCCAGCAGCGAGCAGGGGGCGCGGGGAAACACCATATATTTT. This chain links TRBV28 with TRBJ1-3, with 8 bases matching TRBD1. Germline trimming cut 6 bases from V and 4 bases from J; bases unmatched to any gene: 8. Germline CDR1 reads MDHEN; CDR2 reads SYDVKM. The CDR3 has 15 residues.

V usage is TRBV2 and J usage is TRBJ2-7; no clear D gene. The V gene's germline CDR1 is SNHLY and CDR2 FYNNEI. CDR3 size: 13 residues. V was cut by 7 bases and J by 3 bases, with 13 bases left in between. CDR3 protein: CASTEHSGYEQYF. The CDR3 region has the DNA TGTGCCAGCACCGAGCACTCGGGCTACGAGCAGTACTTC.

The CDR3 sequence: CASSLQGYEQYF. CDR3 nucleotide sequence: TGCGCCAGCAGCTTGCAGGGCTACGAGCAGTACTTC. This chain links TRBV5-1 with TRBJ2-7, with D maybe TRBD1 (5 bases). V gave up 1 base and J gave up 3 bases, with 5 bases separating them. This CDR3 comprises 12 residues. Germline CDR1 SGHRS, CDR2 YFSETQ.

The genes are TRBV13 and TRBJ2-1, with 7 bases matching TRBD2. Germline CDR1 PRHDT, CDR2 FYEKMQ (reference sequence). The CDR3 extends over 16 amino acids. V dropped 5 bases and J dropped 1; count of bases not matched to a gene: 8. CDR3 DNA: TGTGCCAGCAGCCCGTTCGCGGGAGCATCCTACAATGAGCAGTTCTTC. Residues: CASSPFAGASYNEQFF.

This clone was seen a single time. CDR3 amino acids: CAISPGAGGYTF. The CDR3 nucleotides read TGTGCCATCAGCCCAGGGGCTGGAGGCTACACCTTC. The chain carries TRBV10-3 and TRBJ1-2; possibly TRBD1 for D (6 bases). The germline V and J ends were trimmed by 6 bases and 8 bases, with 13 bases remaining between them. This CDR3 is 12 amino acids long. The germline V gene encodes CDR1 ENHRY and CDR2 SYGVKD.

The genes are TRBV7-2 and TRBJ1-2, with D perhaps matching TRBD1 (5 bases). This CDR3 is built from 16 residues. In germline, CDR1 is SGHTA, CDR2 FQGNSA. V was cut by 1 base and J by 3 bases, with 15 bases left in between. The CDR3 DNA is TGTGCCAGCAGCTTAGGGGCCCTACAGGATTACTATGGCTACACCTTC. Residues: CASSLGALQDYYGYTF.

The chain recombines TRBV19 with TRBJ2-5; D remains ambiguous. CDR1 and CDR2 (germline): LNHDA, SQIVND (reference sequence). Trimming took off 3 bases at V and 4 bases at J, with 12 bases between the two ends. This CDR3 has 14 amino acids. CDR3: CASSIMARGETQYF. The CDR3 nucleotides read TGTGCCAGTAGTATTATGGCTAGAGGAGAGACCCAGTACTTC. Filled out from reference TRBV19 and TRBJ2-5, the complete variable domain reads DGGITQSPKYLFRKEGQNVTLSCEQNLNHDAMYWYRQDPGQGLRLIYYSQIVNDFQKGDIAEGYSVSREKKESFPLTVTSAQKNPTAFYLCASSIMARGETQYFGPGTRLLVL.

The V call is TRBV4-2, the J call TRBJ1-1; a weak D match, TRBD1 (6 bases). The CDR3 consists of 13 residues. Deletions cut 3 bases from V and 7 bases from J, with 12 bases between. Germline CDR1 LGHNA, CDR2 YNFKEQ. This CDR3 is CASSHPRGYEAFF. CDR3 DNA: TGTGCCAGCAGCCACCCGAGGGGGTATGAAGCTTTCTTT.

The chain employs TRBV28 and TRBJ1-5; TRBD1 might be the D (5 bases). In germline, CDR1 is MDHEN, CDR2 SYDVKM. The CDR3 has 14 amino acids. V was shortened by 3 bases and J by 1 base, with 7 bases between the two germline ends. The CDR3 region is CASSFQGSNQPQHF. In DNA, the CDR3 is TGTGCCAGCAGTTTTCAGGGAAGCAATCAGCCCCAGCATTTT. Complete variable domain (other parts from reference TRBV28 and TRBJ1-5): DVKVTQSSRYLVKRTGEKVFLECVQDMDHENMFWYRQDPGLGLRLIYFSYDVKMKEKGDIPEGYSVSREKKERFSLILESASTNQTSMYLCASSFQGSNQPQHFGDGTRLSIL.

The chain employs TRBV7-2 and TRBJ2-5, with TRBD2 matching over 14 bases. The V and J ends lost 4 bases and 5 bases, in that order; junction bases with no gene match: 9. The CDR3 runs 17 residues. The germline V gene has CDR1 SGHTA and CDR2 FQGNSA. CDR3 residues: CASSYGLAGGLRETQYF. CDR3 bases: TGTGCCAGCAGCTATGGACTAGCGGGGGGACTTCGGGAGACCCAGTACTTC.

V usage is TRBV12-3 or TRBV12-4 and J usage is TRBJ2-6; D is undetermined. This CDR3 has 13 residues. V was clipped by 8 bases and J by 0 bases, with 5 bases between them. CDR3 in amino acids: CASHFSGANVLTF. The CDR3 DNA reads TGTGCCAGCCATTTCTCTGGGGCCAACGTCCTGACTTTC.

V is TRBV11-2 and J is TRBJ2-1, with D tentatively TRBD1 (6 bases). V was cut by 4 bases and J by 0 bases, with 10 bases left in between. CDR3 length equals 15 residues. The V gene's germline CDR1 is SGHAT and CDR2 FQNNGV. The CDR3 DNA sequence: TGTGCCAGCAGCTACGGACAGAGCTCCTACAATGAGCAGTTCTTC. Its translation: CASSYGQSSYNEQFF. The variable domain in full, completed from reference TRBV11-2 and TRBJ2-1, reads EAGVAQSPRYKIIEKRQSVAFWCNPISGHATLYWYQQILGQGPKLLIQFQNNGVVDDSQLPKDRFSAERLKGVDSTLKIQPAKLEDSAVYLCASSYGQSSYNEQFFGPGTRLTVL.

The chain couples TRBV18 to TRBJ2-5, with 14 bases matching TRBD2. V shed 6 bases, J shed 2 bases, and the junction held 11 bases outside the gene matches. Looked up from germline, CDR1 is KGHSH and CDR2 is LQKENI. This CDR3 has 18 amino acids. Here the CDR3 DNA reads TGTGCCAGCTCGGTGACTAGCGGGAGGGCCACCGGGCAAGAGACCCAGTACTTC. It translates to CASSVTSGRATGQETQYF.

The J gene is TRBJ1-1, the V gene TRBV3-1 (or the pseudogene TRBV3-2), with a weak D call TRBD1 (5 bases). Trimming took 0 bases from V and 2 from J, leaving 13 bases between them. The germline V gene encodes CDR1 LGHDT and CDR2 YNNKEL (reference sequence). The CDR3 contains 16 residues. CDR3 in amino acids: CASSQDDRGLNTEAFF. CDR3 nucleotide sequence: TGTGCCAGCAGCCAAGATGATCGGGGGTTAAACACTGAAGCTTTCTTT.

The chain links TRBV4-1 to TRBJ2-3; 8 bases align to TRBD1. The CDR3 has 15 amino acids. CDR1 is MGHRA, CDR2 YSYEKL, per germline. V lost 4 bases, J lost 6 bases, and 9 bases stayed unmatched. CDR3 amino acids: CASSPWDRRGDTQYF. The CDR3 DNA follows: TGCGCCAGCAGCCCTTGGGACAGGAGAGGTGATACGCAGTATTTT.

The rearrangement uses TRBV4-1 and TRBJ2-6, with 9 bases identical to TRBD1. This CDR3 comprises 18 residues. Germline CDR1 reads MGHRA; CDR2 reads YSYEKL. V lost 2 bases and J lost 0; bases outside the gene matches: 5. Here the CDR3 reads CASSQRTGASSGANVLTF. CDR3 sequence (DNA): TGCGCCAGCAGCCAAAGGACAGGGGCGAGCTCTGGGGCCAACGTCCTGACTTTC.